This is a list of T cell receptor beta chains from one sample in a study of T cells in Graves' hyperthyroidism and ophthalmopathy. TCRdb processed the multiplex PCR reads anew with MiXCR; each CDR3 protein has one entry. The table includes a few hundred thousand distinct CDR3 sequences, less than 15% detected once. The material sequenced was blood. These receptors all stem from a middle-aged woman with Graves' hyperthyroidism. Each CDR3 is given with its conserved first and last residue. Each record gives: V gene, D gene, clone size, J gene, CDR3 DNA, CDR3 protein. D genes are given only for firm matches. The listing skips clone size in some rows; elsewhere it reads once, few, many or a size class.

V: TRBV2; D: TRBD2; size: .; J: TRBJ2-2; DNA: TGTGCCAGCAGATCTTTAGCGGGAGCACCAACCGGGGAGCTGTTTTTT; CDR3: CASRSLAGAPTGELFF
V: TRBV4-1; D: TRBD1; size: .; J: TRBJ2-3; DNA: TGCGCCAGCAGCCAACCAAGACAGGGGGCCCACACAGATACGCAGTATTTT; CDR3: CASSQPRQGAHTDTQYF
V: TRBV5-1; D: .; size: many; J: TRBJ2-2; DNA: TGCGCCAGCGGACCCTCGGTGGGAGAACTCACCGGGGAGCTGTTTTTT; CDR3: CASGPSVGELTGELFF
V: TRBV2; D: .; size: .; J: TRBJ2-3; DNA: TGTGCCAGCGGAGGCGCGCGGACGTCTAGCACAGATACGCAGTATTTT; CDR3: CASGGARTSSTDTQYF
V: TRBV7-3; D: TRBD1; size: few; J: TRBJ2-1; DNA: TGTGCCAGCAGACTCACGGGGACAGGGTCCTACAATGAGCAGTTCTTC; CDR3: CASRLTGTGSYNEQFF
V: TRBV11-2; D: .; size: many; J: TRBJ2-7; DNA: TGTGCCAGCAGCTTAAAATACTCCAGGGGCCTTAGCTCCTACGAGCAGTACTTC; CDR3: CASSLKYSRGLSSYEQYF
V: TRBV5-1; D: .; size: few; J: TRBJ1-1; DNA: TGCGCCAGCACGCGGGAGGGATCCACTGAAGCTTTCTTT; CDR3: CASTREGSTEAFF
V: TRBV20-1; D: .; size: many; J: TRBJ1-1; DNA: TGCAGTGCTAGCCAGGGAGGGGGCACTGAAGCTTTCTTT; CDR3: CSASQGGGTEAFF
V: TRBV19; D: TRBD1; size: few; J: TRBJ2-5; DNA: TGTGCCAGTAACCAGGGACAGCATAGAGAGACCCAGTACTTC; CDR3: CASNQGQHRETQYF
V: TRBV11-2; D: .; size: many; J: TRBJ2-7; DNA: TGTGCCAGCAGCTTAAACCTAGCCGAGCAGTACTTC; CDR3: CASSLNLAEQYF
V: TRBV30; D: TRBD2; size: .; J: TRBJ2-2; DNA: TGTGCCTGGAGAAAGAGGAAGCGGGAGATTAAGGACACCGGGGAGCTGTTTTTT; CDR3: CAWRKRKREIKDTGELFF
V: TRBV19; D: .; size: few; J: TRBJ2-2; DNA: TGTGCCAGTAGTAAGTCCCCCGCGAACACCGGGGAGCTGTTTTTT; CDR3: CASSKSPANTGELFF
V: TRBV20-1; D: .; size: few; J: TRBJ2-1; DNA: TGCAGTGCTAGTAAGGTCGGAGGAACTAGCTCCTACAATGAGCAGTTCTTC; CDR3: CSASKVGGTSSYNEQFF
V: TRBV6-1; D: TRBD2; size: few; J: TRBJ2-3; DNA: TGTGCCAGCAGTGAATACCATCAGGGGACTAGCGGGAGAGTAACAGATACGCAGTATTTT; CDR3: CASSEYHQGTSGRVTDTQYF
V: TRBV20-1; D: .; size: .; J: TRBJ1-6; DNA: TGCAGTGCTAGAATAGGGGGGCTTTCACCCCTCCACTTT; CDR3: CSARIGGLSPLHF
V: TRBV28; D: TRBD2; size: many; J: TRBJ2-7; DNA: TGTGCCAGCAGTTTAACAGGAGGGAGGGCCGAGCAGTACTTC; CDR3: CASSLTGGRAEQYF
V: TRBV20-1; D: .; size: many; J: TRBJ1-1; DNA: TGCAGTGCTAGGGGCATGTTACCTGAAGCTTTCTTT; CDR3: CSARGMLPEAFF
V: TRBV12-3/TRBV12-4; D: TRBD2; size: few; J: TRBJ2-5; DNA: TGTGCCAGCAGTCGGACTAGCGGAGCAAAAGAGACCCAGTACTTC; CDR3: CASSRTSGAKETQYF
V: TRBV3-1; D: .; size: many; J: TRBJ2-1; DNA: TGTGCCAGCGTCGGCCGCAATGAGCAGTTCTTC; CDR3: CASVGRNEQFF
V: TRBV5-1; D: .; size: many; J: TRBJ2-7; DNA: TGCGCCAGCAGCTTGGCAACAGCCCCCTCCTACGAGCAGTACTTC; CDR3: CASSLATAPSYEQYF
V: TRBV28; D: TRBD1; size: many; J: TRBJ1-2; DNA: TGTGCCAGCAGTGGACCGGGACAGGGGAACTATGGCTACACCTTC; CDR3: CASSGPGQGNYGYTF
V: TRBV20-1; D: .; size: many; J: TRBJ2-1; DNA: TGCAGTGCTAGAGATATGGCAATGACCCCGACGGAAGCACAGTTCTTC; CDR3: CSARDMAMTPTEAQFF